The 32 T cell receptor beta chains reported below all come from one sample, sequenced in a study of human T cells and chemical hapten exposure. Sample time point: patch test 1, 2 weeks after DPC sensitization. Noted treatment: therapeutic diphenylcyclopropenone sensitization with weekly scalp DPC. TCRdb processed the RACE reads anew with MiXCR; each CDR3 protein has one entry. The sample carries about 90,000 distinct CDR3 sequences, under 12% recorded once. Sequenced material: whole blood, taken in connection with sensitization to the hapten diphenylcyclopropenone (DPC). These receptor sequences come from a man aged 40-50 years with alopecia areata. Some clones in this sample may be carry-over from other donors' samples.

The gene calls are TRBV7-3 and TRBJ2-3, with TRBD1 matching 9 bases. Germline values: CDR1 SGHTA, CDR2 FQGTGA. The CDR3 spans 14 residues. V dropped 5 bases and J dropped 8; count of bases not matched to a gene: 8. The CDR3 sequence is CASSPGTGRTTQYF. For the CDR3, the DNA is TGTGCCAGCAGCCCCGGGACAGGGAGGACTACGCAGTATTTT.

This chain links TRBV5-5 with TRBJ2-7; TRBD1 matches at 8 bases. CDR3 size: 12 residues. Germline CDR1 is SGHKS and CDR2 is YYEKEE (reference sequence). V trimming: 2 bases; J trimming: 9 bases; junction bases outside the gene matches: 4. In DNA, the CDR3 is TGTGCCAGCAGCTTCGGGACAGGTGCGCAGTACGTC. This sequence encodes CASSFGTGAQYV.

This clonotype has just a few counts. The J gene is TRBJ1-4, the V gene TRBV5-5; 9 positions agree with TRBD1. J was trimmed by 8 bases and V by 0 bases; bases with no gene match: 11. Per germline, CDR1 SGHKS and CDR2 YYEKEE (reference sequence). This CDR3 region has 17 residues. The CDR3 loop is CASSLDPGQGIGEKLFF. The DNA of the CDR3 is TGTGCCAGCAGCTTGGATCCAGGACAGGGGATTGGCGAAAAACTGTTTTTT.

This clonotype was picked up a small number of times. The CDR3 spells CASSTGTGVAGELFF. In DNA form, the CDR3 reads TGTGCCAGCAGTACCGGGACAGGGGTAGCCGGGGAGCTGTTTTTT. This chain links TRBV6-2 or TRBV6-3 with TRBJ2-2; TRBD1 agrees at 10 bases. The CDR3 runs to 15 residues. Germline assignment: CDR1 MNHEY and CDR2 SVGEGT. The V and J ends lost 5 bases and 6 bases, in that order; junction bases with no gene match: 6.

This chain joins TRBV15 and TRBJ2-1, with 13 bases matching TRBD2. V shed 3 bases and J 4 bases; nucleotides not matched to a gene: 6. This CDR3 region has 17 residues. Germline CDR1 reads LNHNV; CDR2 reads YYDKDF (reference sequence). The chain's CDR3 is CATSSGLAGVLYNEQFF. CDR3 nucleotides: TGTGCCACCAGCAGTGGACTAGCGGGAGTATTGTACAATGAGCAGTTCTTC.

This sequence joins TRBV7-6 and TRBJ1-5; no clear D. CDR1 SGHVS and CDR2 FNYEAQ come from the germline V gene. CDR3 size: 13 residues. Trimming shortened V by 1 base and J by 7 bases, and 8 bases separated the two germline ends. The CDR3 spells CASSLGPGQPQHF. Here the CDR3 DNA reads TGTGCCAGCAGCTTAGGGCCCGGGCAGCCCCAGCATTTT.

The chain uses TRBV30 and TRBJ1-5, with D tentatively TRBD1 (5 bases). Germline V lookup: CDR1 GTSNPN, CDR2 SVGIG (reference sequence). The ends were cut back, 0 bases at V and 2 bases at J, with 14 bases in the middle. The CDR3 contains 16 residues. The CDR3 sequence is CAWSVRAGSGNQPQHF. For the CDR3, the DNA is TGTGCCTGGAGTGTACGAGCAGGGTCGGGCAATCAGCCCCAGCATTTT.

This clonotype was observed once. The CDR3: CSATLAGGGYEQYF. The CDR3 bases are TGCAGTGCGACTCTAGCGGGAGGGGGCTACGAGCAGTACTTC. V is TRBV20-1 and J is TRBJ2-7; 12 nucleotides match TRBD2. From germline, CDR1 is DFQATT and CDR2 SNEGSKA (reference sequence). This CDR3 has 14 residues. J lost 3 bases, V lost 6 bases, and 6 bases had no gene match.

Turning to this clonotype: A much larger clone sits a single nucleotide away, making a read error possible. The V and J genes are TRBV12-3 or TRBV12-4 and TRBJ1-1; D remains ambiguous. The CDR3 consists of 16 residues. V dropped 6 bases and J dropped 1 base, with 18 bases sitting between them. CDR3 DNA: TGTGCCAGCAGAAGTCACTATGGGCAGACGAACACTGAAGCTTTCTTT. This gives the protein CASRSHYGQTNTEAFF.

This clonotype showed up just a few times. This rearrangement joins TRBV7-2 to TRBJ2-5, with 7 bases fitting TRBD1. V lost 0 bases and J lost 7; bases outside the gene matches: 11. The germline gives CDR1 SGHTA, CDR2 FQGNSA. The length of the CDR3 is 16 residues. The CDR3 protein is CASSLARQGGTGTQYF. CDR3 nucleotide sequence: TGTGCCAGCAGCTTAGCGCGTCAAGGGGGCACCGGGACCCAGTACTTC.

The genes are TRBV3-1 and TRBJ2-7, with D possibly TRBD1 on 6 matching bases. Trimming pared 1 base from V and 0 bases from J, leaving 10 bases between. From germline, CDR1 is LGHDT and CDR2 YNNKEL (reference sequence). There are 15 residues in the CDR3. The CDR3 coding sequence is TGTGCCAGCAGCCAAGGTGCAGGGGTCTCCTACGAGCAGTACTTC. Its protein is CASSQGAGVSYEQYF.

The CDR3 sequence: CASSYSPGAGANVLTF. The CDR3 DNA is TGTGCCAGCAGTTACTCGCCAGGGGCTGGGGCCAACGTCCTGACTTTC. The genes are TRBV6-5 and TRBJ2-6, with D possibly matching TRBD1 (6 bases). Germline CDR1 and CDR2: MNHEY and SVGAGI. Trimming cost V 0 bases and J 2 bases, with 8 bases left between them. This CDR3 comprises 16 residues.

The chain couples TRBV6-5 to TRBJ2-2; 8 nucleotides match TRBD1. Germline V gene sequence: CDR1 MNHEY, CDR2 SVGAGI. J was trimmed by 3 bases and V by 5 bases; bases with no gene match: 5. The CDR3 contains 15 residues. The chain's CDR3 is CASSPRTGYTGELFF. CDR3 nucleotide sequence: TGTGCCAGCAGTCCTAGGACAGGGTACACCGGGGAGCTGTTTTTT.

The V gene is TRBV20-1, the J gene TRBJ1-6; no reliable D call. This CDR3 region has 15 residues. From germline, CDR1 is DFQATT and CDR2 SNEGSKA (reference sequence). V was cut by 1 base and J by 0 bases, with 7 bases left in between. CDR3 sequence: CSARVEGSYNSPLHF. For the CDR3, the DNA is TGCAGTGCTAGAGTGGAGGGCTCCTATAATTCACCCCTCCACTTT.

The rearrangement joins TRBV28 to TRBJ1-1; D ambiguous. The CDR3 is 15 amino acids. The V and J ends lost 6 bases and 1 base respectively, with 15 bases between them. The germline CDR1 and CDR2 sequences are MDHEN and SYDVKM. CDR3: CASSPLLWENTEAFF. CDR3 in DNA: TGTGCCAGCAGCCCGCTTCTTTGGGAGAACACTGAAGCTTTCTTT.

In its sample, this clonotype was seen many times. The CDR3 region is CASSPDGNQPQHF. In DNA, the CDR3 is TGTGCCAGCTCACCAGATGGTAATCAGCCCCAGCATTTT. The chain links TRBV18 to TRBJ1-5, with unresolved D. The CDR3 extends over 13 amino acids. The germline CDR1 and CDR2 sequences are KGHSH and LQKENI. Between the trimmed V and J ends, which lost 2 bases and 4 bases, there was a span of 6 bases.

This clonotype came up many times. The V call is TRBV7-8, the J call TRBJ1-2, with 10 bases identical to TRBD1. V dropped 1 base and J dropped 5; count of bases not matched to a gene: 4. The CDR3 has 15 amino acids. Germline V gene sequence: CDR1 SGHVS, CDR2 FQNEAQ. CDR3 bases: TGTGCCAGCAGCTTAGGGGACAGGGGCCGGTATGGCTACACCTTC. The encoded protein is CASSLGDRGRYGYTF.

This clonotype was recorded a few times. For the CDR3, the DNA is TGCAGTGCTAGAGATCAGAGGGTTGTGTACGAGCAGTACTTC. This sequence encodes CSARDQRVVYEQYF. This chain joins TRBV20-1 and TRBJ2-7, with D possibly matching TRBD2 (5 bases). The CDR3 has 14 amino acids. Deletions cut 0 bases from V and 4 bases from J, with 13 bases between. CDR1 and CDR2 from the germline V gene are DFQATT and SNEGSKA (reference sequence).

The sample holds many counts of this clonotype. The CDR3 region has the DNA TGTGCCAGCAGCCGCGGTCGCACAGATACGCAGTATTTT. Protein: CASSRGRTDTQYF. This chain links TRBV14 with TRBJ2-3; D call uncertain. Per germline, CDR1 SGHDN and CDR2 FVKESK. CDR3 length: 13 amino acids. The V and J ends lost 4 bases and 1 base respectively, with 6 bases between them.

This clonotype was counted only a few times. V and J are TRBV9 and TRBJ2-6; tentatively, D is TRBD2 (5 bases). Germline lookup yields CDR1 SGDLS and CDR2 YYNGEE. V shed 3 bases and J shed 0 bases, with 13 bases lying between them. The CDR3 contains 17 residues. The CDR3: CASSAKGVSSGANVLTF. For the CDR3, the DNA is TGTGCCAGCAGCGCAAAGGGAGTGAGCTCTGGGGCCAACGTCCTGACTTTC.

Only a few counts were recorded for this clonotype. CDR3 in amino acids: CSVSPQGSNTEAFF. In DNA, the CDR3 is TGCAGCGTTAGCCCACAGGGTTCGAACACTGAAGCTTTCTTT. The chain links TRBV29-1 to TRBJ1-1; the D gene is possibly TRBD1 (6 bases). The CDR3 sequence is 14 residues long. V lost 5 bases and J 1 base, leaving 14 bases between the germline ends. Germline loops: CDR1 SQVTM, CDR2 ANQGSEA.

This clonotype showed up just a few times. The chain combines TRBV24-1 with TRBJ1-2, with TRBD1 matching 8 bases. The germline gives CDR1 KGHDR, CDR2 SFDVKD. The CDR3 contains 13 residues. V trimming: 7 bases; J trimming: 8 bases; junction bases outside the gene matches: 8. CDR3 residues: CATSPGGSEGYTF. CDR3 DNA sequence: TGTGCCACCAGCCCAGGGGGCTCAGAAGGCTACACCTTC.

This clonotype has at least ten counts. This chain connects TRBV12-3 or TRBV12-4 to TRBJ2-7; 8 bases fit TRBD1. Trimming at V came to 1 base and at J to 7 bases, leaving 9 bases not matched to a gene. The CDR3 is 15 residues long. CDR3 nucleotides: TGTGCCAGCAGTTTAGGCGCTGGAACAGGGGGTGAGCAGTACGTC. This gives the protein CASSLGAGTGGEQYV.

V and J are TRBV5-1 and TRBJ2-1; D may be TRBD2 (6 bases). The CDR3 length is 17 residues. Germline V lookup: CDR1 SGHRS, CDR2 YFSETQ. V was pared by 0 bases and J by 5 bases, with 18 bases between. CDR3 nucleotide sequence: TGCGCCAGCAGCTTGGGGTCCGGGGGAGTTAGCGACAATGAGCAGTTCTTC. It yields the protein CASSLGSGGVSDNEQFF.

The rearrangement joins TRBV6-2 or TRBV6-3 to TRBJ1-5; D uncertain. CDR3 length: 13 amino acids. The germline V and J ends were trimmed by 7 bases and 2 bases, with 9 bases remaining between them. Germline values: CDR1 MNHEY, CDR2 SVGEGT. The CDR3 reads CASKGVGNQPQHF. The CDR3, as DNA: TGTGCCAGCAAGGGAGTTGGCAATCAGCCCCAGCATTTT.

This clonotype has only a few counts. The V gene is TRBV7-9, the J gene TRBJ2-5; TRBD1 agrees at 9 bases. The J segment lost 4 bases and the V segment lost 5 bases, leaving 14 bases of the junction unmatched. CDR3 length: 17 amino acids. CDR1 and CDR2 (germline): SEHNR, FQNEAQ (reference sequence). DNA of the CDR3: TGTGCCAGCAGCCCGGAGACCGGGACAGGGAGTGGAGAGACCCAGTACTTC. Its protein product is CASSPETGTGSGETQYF.

This chain links TRBV10-3 with TRBJ1-3; 8 bases fit TRBD1. Trimming removed 1 base from V and 0 bases from J; junction bases left unmatched: 5. Germline V gene data show CDR1 as ENHRY and CDR2 as SYGVKD. The length of the CDR3 is 17 residues. The CDR3 coding sequence is TGTGCCATCAGTGAGTTTGGACAGGGATTCTCTGGAAACACCATATATTTT. Its protein product is CAISEFGQGFSGNTIYF.

The chain recombines TRBV4-1 with TRBJ1-1; TRBD1 is a possible D gene (5 bases). The CDR3 consists of 16 residues. With 0 bases removed from V and 0 bases from J, the gap between germline ends came to 11 bases. Germline V lookup: CDR1 MGHRA, CDR2 YSYEKL. CDR3 coding DNA: TGCGCCAGCAGCCAAGAAGTAAGAGGGGTGAACACTGAAGCTTTCTTT. Its translation is CASSQEVRGVNTEAFF.

This clonotype was seen a handful of times. This sequence joins TRBV27 and TRBJ2-5; TRBD2 matches 8 bases. Germline V gene sequence: CDR1 MNHEY, CDR2 SMNVEV (reference sequence). V lost 8 bases, J lost 1 base, and 9 bases stayed unmatched. The CDR3 is made up of 15 amino acids. The chain's CDR3 is CASGERGRIQETQYF. CDR3 in DNA: TGTGCCAGCGGGGAGCGGGGGCGGATCCAAGAGACCCAGTACTTC.

The table lists this clonotype with many counts. This chain links TRBV6-5 with TRBJ2-1, with 8 bases matching TRBD2. Unmatched junction bases numbered 25, after V lost 10 bases and J lost 2 bases. Germline values: CDR1 MNHEY, CDR2 SVGAGI. The CDR3 loop spans 20 amino acids. Written as DNA, the CDR3 is TGTGCCACCGGGGGGAGGAGACCGACTTGGCGGGAGGTAGCCTACAATGAGCAGTTCTTC. It translates to CATGGRRPTWREVAYNEQFF.

The V call is TRBV2, the J call TRBJ1-1; possibly TRBD1 for D (6 bases). V gave up 5 bases and J gave up 6 bases, with 22 bases separating them. Germline CDR1 is SNHLY and CDR2 is FYNNEI. The CDR3 has 16 amino acids. CDR3 residues: CASSSRVQGGGSEAFF. In nucleotides, the CDR3 is TGTGCCAGCAGTTCACGCGTACAGGGAGGTGGGTCTGAAGCTTTCTTT.

This clonotype was counted only a few times. This chain uses TRBV27 with TRBJ2-3, with unresolved D. The germline CDR1 and CDR2 sequences are MNHEY and SMNVEV (reference sequence). V lost 7 bases and J lost 4, with 18 bases in between. CDR3 length: 15 residues. The CDR3 loop reads CASMPGLSPSDTQYF. CDR3 nucleotides: TGTGCCAGCATGCCCGGGCTATCTCCTTCAGATACGCAGTATTTT.